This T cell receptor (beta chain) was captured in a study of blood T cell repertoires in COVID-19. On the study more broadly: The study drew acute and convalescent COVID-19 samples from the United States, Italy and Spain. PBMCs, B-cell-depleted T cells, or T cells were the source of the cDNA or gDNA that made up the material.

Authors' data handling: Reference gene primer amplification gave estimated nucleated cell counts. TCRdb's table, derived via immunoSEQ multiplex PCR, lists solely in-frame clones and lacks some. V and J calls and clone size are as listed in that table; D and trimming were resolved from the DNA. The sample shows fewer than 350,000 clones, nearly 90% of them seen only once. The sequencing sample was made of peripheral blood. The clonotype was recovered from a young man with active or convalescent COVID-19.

CDR3 amino acids: CASRGGTSGLRGWDTQYF. Written as DNA, the CDR3 is TGTGCCAGCAGAGGCGGGACTAGCGGGCTCCGCGGGTGGGATACGCAGTATTTT. The chain uses TRBV9 and TRBJ2-3; 12 bases are shared with TRBD2. Germline V gene sequence: CDR1 SGDLS, CDR2 YYNGEE. This CDR3 contains 18 residues. The V segment lost 5 bases and the J segment 6 bases; nucleotides outside the gene matches: 16.